Listed below are T cell receptor beta chains from one sample, sequenced in a study of blood T cell repertoires in COVID-19. Clones were read by immunoSEQ multiplex PCR, and TCRdb kept only the in-frame ones, dropping some. The table lists around 94,000 clones, 70% to 90% of them singletons, with 2% to 2.5% in the top ten. Sample: peripheral blood. The receptors were sampled from a man aged 50 to 59 with active COVID-19. Both conserved end residues are part of each CDR3. The D gene is left open where the match is weak. Rows give clone size only sometimes, using once, few, many, or a class for an expanded clone.

J | V | size | D | CDR3 | DNA
TRBJ1-2 | TRBV7-8 | - | TRBD1 | CASSPGQGGYGYTF | TGTGCCAGCAGCCCGGGACAGGGAGGCTATGGCTACACCTTC
TRBJ2-1 | TRBV5-4 | - | - | CASSFGGQFYNEQFF | TGTGCCAGCAGCTTTGGTGGACAGTTTTACAATGAGCAGTTCTTC
TRBJ2-5 | TRBV4-2 | - | - | CASSQGHQAETQYF | TGTGCCAGCAGCCAAGGGCACCAGGCTGAGACCCAGTACTTC
TRBJ1-1 | TRBV6-5 | - | - | CASSWQALGTEAFF | TGTGCCAGCAGTTGGCAGGCCTTAGGCACTGAAGCTTTCTTT
TRBJ2-5 | TRBV7-2 | once | - | CASSLATGLSQETQYF | TGTGCCAGCAGCTTAGCTACGGGACTCTCCCAGGAGACCCAGTACTTC
TRBJ1-6 | TRBV14 | once | - | CASSQAGVSPLHF | TGTGCCAGCAGCCAAGCGGGGGTCTCACCCCTCCACTTT
TRBJ1-4 | TRBV7-9 | - | - | CASSSFRSGGGKLFF | TGTGCCAGCAGCTCGTTTAGGTCGGGGGGAGGAAAACTGTTTTTT
TRBJ2-3 | TRBV6-5 | - | TRBD2 | CASRGGLAEYTQYF | TGTGCCAGCAGGGGGGGACTAGCGGAGTATACGCAGTATTTT
TRBJ1-3 | TRBV14 | - | TRBD1 | CASSRDRGSGNTIYF | TGTGCCAGCAGCCGTGACAGGGGCTCTGGAAACACCATATATTTT
TRBJ2-2 | TRBV27 | - | TRBD2 | CASSKRGGRNTGELFF | TGTGCCAGCAGTAAACGGGGAGGGCGTAACACCGGGGAGCTGTTTTTT
TRBJ1-6 | TRBV11-2 | - | - | CASSSVTGPRNSPLHF | TGTGCCAGCAGCTCTGTGACAGGACCCCGAAATTCACCCCTCCACTTT
TRBJ2-1 | TRBV6-2/TRBV6-3 | - | TRBD2 | CASRPRTSGRYNEQFF | TGTGCCAGCAGACCTCGGACTAGCGGGAGGTACAATGAGCAGTTCTTC
TRBJ1-1 | TRBV5-1 | - | - | CASSVEGQGTEAFF | TGCGCCAGCAGCGTGGAAGGGCAGGGCACTGAAGCTTTCTTT
TRBJ1-1 | TRBV7-8 | - | TRBD1 | CASSLRGDRANTEAFF | TGTGCCAGCAGCTTACGGGGAGACAGGGCGAACACTGAAGCTTTCTTT
TRBJ1-2 | TRBV6-5 | - | - | CARDGGRVGYTF | TGTGCCAGAGATGGGGGCAGGGTGGGCTACACCTTC
TRBJ2-3 | TRBV24-1 | - | - | CATSRGGSDTQYF | TGTGCCACGTCTAGGGGAGGCTCAGATACGCAGTATTTT
TRBJ2-6 | TRBV11-3 | once | - | CASSLSGANVLTF | TGTGCCAGCAGCCTCTCTGGGGCCAACGTCCTGACTTTC
TRBJ1-5 | TRBV7-2 | - | - | CASSPRGGDQPQHF | TGTGCCAGCAGCCCCCGGGGAGGGGACCAGCCCCAGCATTTT
TRBJ1-4 | TRBV4-1 | - | TRBD1 | CASSQIGQGEEKLFF | TGCGCCAGCAGCCAGATAGGACAGGGCGAAGAAAAACTGTTTTTT
TRBJ1-2 | TRBV5-1 | - | - | CASSLLSGGGYTF | TGCGCCAGCAGCTTGCTGTCGGGAGGTGGCTACACCTTC
TRBJ2-3 | TRBV14 | - | - | CASSNRRADTQYF | TGTGCCAGCAGCAATCGTCGCGCAGATACGCAGTATTTT
TRBJ2-7 | TRBV7-2 | few | - | CASRPLRGSYEQYF | TGTGCCAGCAGGCCCCTTAGGGGAAGCTACGAGCAGTACTTC
TRBJ2-4 | TRBV5-8 | - | TRBD2 | CASSLDLAGGNIQYF | TGTGCCAGCAGCTTGGACCTAGCGGGGGGAAACATTCAGTACTTC
TRBJ2-5 | TRBV9 | once | TRBD2 | CASSVSGGNQETQYF | TGTGCCAGCAGCGTAAGCGGGGGGAACCAAGAGACCCAGTACTTC
TRBJ2-5 | TRBV15 | - | - | CATSRNQLVRHETQYF | TGTGCCACCAGCAGAAATCAACTAGTAAGGCACGAGACCCAGTACTTC
TRBJ2-7 | TRBV5-6 | - | - | CASSLLFEDEQYF | TGTGCCAGCAGCTTACTTTTCGAGGACGAGCAGTACTTC
TRBJ2-7 | TRBV7-2 | few | - | CASSTRGGGRLGYEQYF | TGTGCCAGCAGCACCCGTGGTGGAGGAAGATTGGGCTACGAGCAGTACTTC
TRBJ2-7 | TRBV5-1 | - | - | CASGPTPYEQYF | TGCGCCAGCGGGCCTACCCCCTACGAGCAGTACTTC
TRBJ2-7 | TRBV5-4 | - | - | CASSLDREQYF | TGTGCCAGCAGCTTGGACAGGGAGCAGTACTTC
TRBJ2-3 | TRBV18 | - | TRBD2 | CASSPSGARYDTQYF | TGTGCCAGCTCACCAAGCGGGGCGCGCTATGATACGCAGTATTTT
TRBJ1-1 | TRBV3-1/TRBV3-2 | - | TRBD1 | CASRGQERGTEAFF | TGTGCCAGCAGAGGACAGGAAAGGGGAACTGAAGCTTTCTTT
TRBJ2-3 | TRBV12-3/TRBV12-4 | - | - | CASSLRVDTQYF | TGTGCCAGCAGTTTGAGGGTAGATACGCAGTATTTT
TRBJ2-7 | TRBV19 | - | TRBD1 | CASSHPGTGSYEQYF | TGTGCCAGTAGTCATCCCGGGACAGGGTCCTACGAGCAGTACTTC
TRBJ2-1 | TRBV7-2 | - | - | CASTFGGASYNEQFF | TGTGCCAGCACCTTTGGGGGGGCTAGCTACAATGAGCAGTTCTTC
TRBJ1-1 | TRBV2 | - | TRBD1 | CASSPIGTVNTEAFF | TGTGCCAGCAGCCCCATAGGGACAGTGAACACTGAAGCTTTCTTT
TRBJ2-3 | TRBV10-2 | - | - | CASSEGGSTDTQYF | TGCGCCAGCAGTGAAGGGGGTAGCACAGATACGCAGTATTTT
TRBJ1-1 | TRBV3-1/TRBV3-2 | - | - | CASSQDIPGMGTEAFF | TGTGCCAGCAGCCAAGATATACCGGGGATGGGCACTGAAGCTTTCTTT
TRBJ1-5 | TRBV2 | - | TRBD1 | CASRAGGEGNQPQHF | TGTGCCAGCAGGGCAGGGGGCGAAGGCAATCAGCCCCAGCATTTT
TRBJ2-1 | TRBV3-1/TRBV3-2 | - | TRBD1 | CASSLLGQGAYDEQFF | TGTGCCAGCAGCCTGCTAGGACAGGGGGCTTACGATGAGCAGTTCTTC
TRBJ2-7 | TRBV4-2 | few | - | CASSLGLEQYF | TGTGCCAGCAGCTTAGGACTCGAGCAGTACTTC
TRBJ1-4 | TRBV2 | - | - | CASRFGGMGATNEKLFF | TGTGCCAGCAGATTCGGGGGTATGGGGGCAACTAATGAAAAACTGTTTTTT
TRBJ1-1 | TRBV5-5 | - | TRBD1 | CASRRRTGMNTEAFF | TGTGCCAGCAGGCGACGGACAGGTATGAACACTGAAGCTTTCTTT
TRBJ1-6 | TRBV7-9 | few | - | CASSLVSNSPLHF | TGTGCCAGCAGCTTAGTGAGCAATTCACCCCTCCACTTT
TRBJ1-2 | TRBV7-8 | - | - | CASSSRAGTYGYTF | TGTGCCAGCAGCTCCAGAGCGGGTACCTATGGCTACACCTTC
TRBJ1-1 | TRBV5-4 | - | - | CASSWTEVNTEAFF | TGTGCCAGCAGCTGGACAGAAGTGAACACTGAAGCTTTCTTT
TRBJ2-7 | TRBV6-5 | - | - | CASSLRQPRTYEQYF | TGTGCCAGCAGCTTAAGACAGCCTCGTACCTACGAGCAGTACTTC
TRBJ1-1 | TRBV20-1 | - | TRBD1 | CSAIPGQEAFF | TGCAGTGCCATCCCGGGACAGGAAGCTTTCTTT
TRBJ2-5 | TRBV19 | - | TRBD1 | CASSISFGTGEETQYF | TGTGCCAGTAGTATATCCTTTGGGACAGGGGAAGAGACCCAGTACTTC
TRBJ1-1 | TRBV11-2 | - | - | CASSLDRVQGSGAFF | TGTGCCAGCAGCTTAGATCGGGTTCAGGGCTCTGGAGCTTTCTTT
TRBJ2-1 | TRBV2 | - | - | CASSASNEQFF | TGTGCCAGCAGTGCCTCCAATGAGCAGTTCTTC
TRBJ2-1 | TRBV18 | - | TRBD2 | CASSPPKLAGGGNEQFF | TGTGCCAGCTCACCACCGAAACTAGCGGGGGGGGGCAATGAGCAGTTCTTC
TRBJ1-2 | TRBV27 | few | TRBD1 | CASSPGAQGRRGGYTF | TGTGCCAGCAGTCCGGGGGCACAGGGGCGGCGAGGGGGCTACACCTTC
TRBJ1-1 | TRBV5-4 | few | - | CASSLGAGVRDTEAFF | TGTGCCAGCAGCCTCGGGGCAGGGGTGAGGGACACTGAAGCTTTCTTT
TRBJ2-4 | TRBV6-4 | - | - | CASSDSHREGNIQYF | TGTGCCAGCAGTGACTCGCACAGGGAGGGAAACATTCAGTACTTC
TRBJ1-2 | TRBV12-5 | - | TRBD1 | CASGSYRGPNYGYTF | TGTGCTAGTGGTTCCTACAGGGGGCCGAACTATGGCTACACCTTC
TRBJ2-1 | TRBV6-5 | - | - | CASSYKRVRFF | TGTGCCAGCAGTTACAAGAGGGTACGGTTCTTC
TRBJ2-7 | TRBV5-1 | - | - | CASRPSTVYEQYF | TGCGCCAGCAGACCATCGACAGTCTACGAGCAGTACTTC
TRBJ2-1 | TRBV18 | - | TRBD2 | CASSPVPSSGGATEQFF | TGTGCCAGCTCACCAGTCCCCTCTAGCGGGGGGGCGACTGAGCAGTTCTTC